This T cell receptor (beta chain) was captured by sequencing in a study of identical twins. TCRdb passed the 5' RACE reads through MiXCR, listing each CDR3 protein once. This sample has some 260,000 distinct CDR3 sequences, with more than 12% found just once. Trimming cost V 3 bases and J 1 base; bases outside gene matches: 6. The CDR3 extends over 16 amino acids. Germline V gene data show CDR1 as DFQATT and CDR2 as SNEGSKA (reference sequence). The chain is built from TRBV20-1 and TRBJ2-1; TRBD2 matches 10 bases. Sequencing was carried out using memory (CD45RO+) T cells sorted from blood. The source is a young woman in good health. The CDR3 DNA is TGCAGTGCTAGCGATAGCGGGAGGAAGTCCTACAATGAGCAGTTCTTC. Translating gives CSASDSGRKSYNEQFF.